This record covers a single TCR beta chain. The data stem from a study of technical replicates of blood from several donors. This CDR3 contains 16 residues. V trimming: 1 base; J trimming: 8 bases; junction bases outside the gene matches: 8. Germline V CDR1 and CDR2: MDHEN, SYDVKM. Only in-frame clones appear in the TCRdb table, and some are missing; sequencing was by immunoSEQ multiplex PCR. In the table there are under 90,000 clones, approximately 94% of which are singletons. V is TRBV28 and J is TRBJ2-2; 9 bases line up with TRBD1. The receptor comes from a human donor in good health. The sample was T cells isolated from PBMCs. This chain's CDR3 is CASSLLPTGGGGELFF. The CDR3, as DNA: TGTGCCAGCAGTTTATTGCCCACAGGGGGCGGGGGGGAGCTGTTTTTT.